A single sample gave rise to the 24 T cell receptor beta chains below, sequenced in a study of blood T cell repertoires in COVID-19. Method: immunoSEQ multiplex PCR; TCRdb's copy keeps in-frame clones and lacks some. Of under 75,000 clones listed, around 88% are singletons. Sequencing was carried out using peripheral blood. The receptors stem from a woman older than 75 with active COVID-19.

CDR3 sequence reads: CASEDYYEQYF. The CDR3 DNA sequence: TGTGCCAGCGAAGACTACTACGAGCAGTACTTC. The chain employs TRBV25-1 and TRBJ2-7; TRBD2 might be the D (5 bases). Trimming pared 8 bases from V and 3 bases from J, leaving 8 bases between. The CDR3 runs 11 residues. CDR1 is MGHDK, CDR2 SYGVNS, per germline.

This clone was observed a handful of times. The rearrangement joins TRBV5-1 to TRBJ2-3; D unresolved. In germline, CDR1 is SGHRS, CDR2 YFSETQ. Trimming stripped 1 base from V and 5 bases from J, with 11 bases between. The CDR3 loop spans 14 amino acids. CDR3 region: CASSLSSLEDTQYF. For the CDR3, the DNA is TGCGCCAGCAGCTTGTCATCGCTAGAAGATACGCAGTATTTT. The full variable domain, completed using reference TRBV5-1 and TRBJ2-3, is KAGVTQTPRYLIKTRGQQVTLSCSPISGHRSVSWYQQTPGQGLQFLFEYFSETQRNKGNFPGRFSGRQFSNSRSEMNVSTLELGDSALYLCASSLSSLEDTQYFGPGTRLTVL.

This clone has a single count. The chain couples TRBV5-1 to TRBJ2-1; 7 bases agree with TRBD2. The CDR3 contains 15 residues. CDR1 SGHRS and CDR2 YFSETQ come from the germline V gene. V lost 3 bases, J lost 8 bases, and 11 bases stayed unmatched. The DNA of the CDR3 is TGCGCCAGCAGCTGGTGGGGGGAGGGGACCCATGAGCAGTTCTTC. Amino acids: CASSWWGEGTHEQFF.

This clone appeared once. The chain joins TRBV5-5 to TRBJ1-1; 9 bases agree with TRBD1. The J segment lost 1 base and the V segment lost 5 bases, leaving 3 bases of the junction unmatched. The CDR3 runs to 14 residues. The germline V gene has CDR1 SGHKS and CDR2 YYEKEE (reference sequence). The CDR3 nucleotides are TGTGCCAGCAGTTCGACAGGGGGGAACACTGAAGCTTTCTTT. Its protein is CASSSTGGNTEAFF.

The CDR3 loop is CATKRGHGYEQYF. The CDR3 bases are TGTGCCACCAAAAGGGGACACGGGTACGAGCAGTACTTC. V and J are TRBV6-5 and TRBJ2-7; possible D gene TRBD1, 6 bases. In germline, CDR1 is MNHEY, CDR2 SVGAGI. With 10 bases removed from V and 4 bases from J, the gap between germline ends came to 17 bases. The CDR3 is 13 amino acids.

The chain couples TRBV5-4 to TRBJ2-7; TRBD1 agrees at 9 bases. This CDR3 is built from 16 residues. Looked up from germline, CDR1 is SGHNT and CDR2 is YYREEE (reference sequence). V trimming: 2 bases; J trimming: 5 bases; junction bases outside the gene matches: 11. The CDR3 reads CASSFTRGTGWNEQYF. The CDR3, as DNA: TGTGCCAGCAGCTTTACTAGGGGGACAGGGTGGAACGAGCAGTACTTC.

This rearrangement joins TRBV2 to TRBJ2-7; 8 bases are shared with TRBD1. The CDR3 extends over 14 amino acids. Trimming cost V 3 bases and J 2 bases; bases outside gene matches: 3. Germline V CDR1 and CDR2: SNHLY, FYNNEI. DNA of the CDR3: TGTGCCAGCAGTGACCAGGGGGCCACCTACGAGCAGTACTTC. Its protein product is CASSDQGATYEQYF.

The chain couples TRBV5-1 to TRBJ2-3; 10 bases agree with TRBD2. V was pared by 6 bases and J by 3 bases, with 4 bases of the junction left unmatched. The CDR3 totals 14 residues. Germline loops: CDR1 SGHRS, CDR2 YFSETQ. The CDR3 sequence is CASISSGGTDTQYF. The CDR3 DNA is TGCGCCAGCATATCTAGCGGGGGAACAGATACGCAGTATTTT.

The genes are TRBV7-9 and TRBJ2-3; TRBD2 agrees at 12 bases. The CDR3 extends over 16 amino acids. The V gene end was trimmed by 1 base and the J gene end by 2 bases; junction bases not matched to a gene: 1. CDR1 is SEHNR and CDR2 is FQNEAQ in the germline V gene (reference sequence). The chain's CDR3 is CASSLGLAGVTDTQYF. In DNA form, the CDR3 reads TGTGCCAGCAGCTTAGGACTAGCGGGGGTCACAGATACGCAGTATTTT. The whole variable domain, remainder taken from reference TRBV7-9 and TRBJ2-3, is DTGVSQNPRHKITKRGQNVTFRCDPISEHNRLYWYRQTLGQGPEFLTYFQNEAQLEKSRLLSDRFSAERPKGSFSTLEIQRTEQGDSAMYLCASSLGLAGVTDTQYFGPGTRLTVL.

The genes are TRBV7-9 and TRBJ1-3; D is unclear. The CDR3 has 16 amino acids. Germline V gives CDR1 SEHNR, CDR2 FQNEAQ (reference sequence). V gave up 0 bases and J gave up 0 bases, with 9 bases separating them. CDR3 coding DNA: TGTGCCAGCAGCTTAGCGTCCGTTCGCTCTGGAAACACCATATATTTT. It encodes CASSLASVRSGNTIYF.

Comment on this clone: A junction end diverges from the germline sequence, so it may reflect a read error. The genes are TRBV2 and TRBJ2-7, with 8 positions matching TRBD2. CDR3 length equals 13 residues. The V gene's germline CDR1 is SNHLY and CDR2 FYNNEI. DNA of the CDR3: TGTGCCAGCAGCTTAAGCCCTGCGGGACTAGGGAACTTC. It codes for CASSLSPAGLGNF. The complete variable domain, with remaining parts taken from reference TRBV2 and TRBJ2-7, reads EPEVTQTPSHQVTQMGQEVILRCVPISNHLYFYWYRQILGQKVEFLVSFYNNEISEKSEIFDDQFSVERPDGSNFTLKIRSTKLEDSAMYFCASSLSPAGLGNFGPGTRLTVT.

V is TRBV27 and J is TRBJ2-3; 7 bases agree with TRBD2. The trim removed 3 bases at V and 7 bases at J, leaving 4 bases unmatched. CDR1 and CDR2 (germline): MNHEY, SMNVEV (reference sequence). This CDR3 contains 13 residues. CDR3: CASSLTSLNTQYF. The CDR3 DNA follows: TGTGCCAGCAGTTTGACTAGCCTAAATACGCAGTATTTT.

The chain uses TRBV5-1 and TRBJ1-6; 7 bases are a match to TRBD1. The length of the CDR3 is 15 residues. Germline V CDR1 and CDR2: SGHRS, YFSETQ. V lost 0 bases to trimming and J lost 5 bases; unmatched junction nucleotides: 2. The CDR3, as DNA: TGCGCCAGCAGCTTGGGGGGGACAGATAATTCACCCCTCCACTTT. Residues: CASSLGGTDNSPLHF.

V and J are TRBV4-3 and TRBJ2-2; tentative D call: TRBD2 (6 bases). Germline CDR1 is LGHNA and CDR2 is YSLEER. This CDR3 comprises 19 residues. Deletions cut 3 bases from V and 0 bases from J, with 20 bases between. CDR3 region: CASSHPKWDRGTNTGELFF. The CDR3 region has the DNA TGCGCCAGCAGCCACCCCAAATGGGACCGGGGGACGAACACCGGGGAGCTGTTTTTT.

This clone was seen ten or more times. This sequence joins TRBV9 and TRBJ1-1; D gene ambiguous. The CDR3 contains 14 residues. Germline CDR1 reads SGDLS; CDR2 reads YYNGEE. V was pared by 0 bases and J by 1 base, with 7 bases between. The CDR3 sequence: CASSVGAENTEAFF. In DNA, the CDR3 is TGTGCCAGCAGCGTAGGAGCGGAGAACACTGAAGCTTTCTTT.

In nucleotides, the CDR3 is TGTGCCAGCTCACCAGCGATAGGGGTTGGAGATACGCAGTATTTT. Translating it yields CASSPAIGVGDTQYF. The V and J genes are TRBV18 and TRBJ2-3; D may be TRBD1 (5 bases). V was clipped by 2 bases and J by 5 bases, with 14 bases between them. CDR1 and CDR2 (germline): KGHSH, LQKENI. The CDR3 length is 15 residues.

V is TRBV7-2 and J is TRBJ1-3, with D uncertain. The CDR3 consists of 15 residues. Per germline, CDR1 SGHTA and CDR2 FQGNSA. Trimming shortened V by 1 base and J by 3 bases, and 10 bases separated the two germline ends. CDR3 in amino acids: CASSLGRNLGNTIYF. The CDR3 DNA is TGTGCCAGCAGCTTAGGCAGGAACCTTGGAAACACCATATATTTT.

This chain connects TRBV28 to TRBJ2-5, with D perhaps matching TRBD1 (5 bases). The CDR3 loop spans 15 amino acids. Germline CDR1 MDHEN, CDR2 SYDVKM. V lost 5 bases, J lost 5 bases, and 18 bases lay in between. In nucleotides, the CDR3 is TGTGCCAGCAGTCTCCTTTCTCAGGGATGGGAGACCCAGTACTTC. It specifies CASSLLSQGWETQYF.

This clone was seen only once. The J gene is TRBJ1-1, the V gene TRBV6-5, with D unclear. CDR3 length: 15 residues. V was trimmed by 0 bases and J by 0 bases, leaving 8 bases between them. CDR1 and CDR2 from the germline V gene are MNHEY and SVGAGI. CDR3 bases: TGTGCCAGCAGTTACTCGATCGCGGTGAACACTGAAGCTTTCTTT. Amino acids: CASSYSIAVNTEAFF.

The chain links TRBV4-3 to TRBJ2-3, with 8 bases that match TRBD2. Germline CDR1 is LGHNA and CDR2 is YSLEER. The CDR3 covers 18 residues. Trimming took 0 bases from V and 3 from J; bases not matched to a gene: 11. CDR3 DNA sequence: TGCGCCAGCAGCCAAGATCCACGGCGGGGGGCCAGGACAGATACGCAGTATTTT. Translation: CASSQDPRRGARTDTQYF.

V gene TRBV5-6 combines with J gene TRBJ1-6, with 10 bases lining up with TRBD1. After removal of 0 bases from V and 8 bases from J, the junction contained 5 bases not matched to a gene. CDR1 is SGHDT, CDR2 YYEEEE, per germline. The CDR3 has 16 residues. The CDR3 sequence is CASSLDGQGGHSPLHF. The CDR3 bases are TGTGCCAGCAGCTTGGACGGACAGGGGGGCCATTCACCCCTCCACTTT.

CDR3 sequence reads: CASSLDQVGLTGELFF. CDR3 in DNA: TGTGCCAGCAGCTTGGACCAAGTGGGACTTACCGGGGAGCTGTTTTTT. This chain connects TRBV7-6 to TRBJ2-2, with D possibly matching TRBD2 (6 bases). From germline, CDR1 is SGHVS and CDR2 FNYEAQ. Trimming took 3 bases from V and 5 from J, leaving 16 bases between them. This CDR3 has 16 amino acids.

This rearrangement joins TRBV30 to TRBJ1-2; D ambiguous. The germline V gene has CDR1 GTSNPN and CDR2 SVGIG (reference sequence). V was shortened by 2 bases and J by 7 bases, with 8 bases between the two germline ends. The CDR3 covers 11 residues. The CDR3 sequence: CAWSWEGGYTF. The DNA for the CDR3 is TGTGCCTGGAGTTGGGAGGGTGGCTACACCTTC.

The chain joins TRBV6-1 to TRBJ1-2; no clear D gene. Deletions cut 2 bases from V and 2 bases from J, with 9 bases between. Germline V gives CDR1 MNHNS, CDR2 SASEGT. The CDR3 is made up of 14 amino acids. The chain's CDR3 is CASSEPRGNYGYTF. The CDR3 DNA reads TGTGCCAGCAGTGAACCTCGCGGGAACTATGGCTACACCTTC.